The 5 T cell receptor beta chains reported below all come from one sample, sequenced in a study of low-dose radiotherapy and immunotherapy resistance in tumors. Time point described: after trial treatment. Described treatment: LDRT plus nivolumab, ipilimumab, low-dose cyclophosphamide and aspirin (RACIN trial). It was with a constant-region primer and a V-primer adapter that TCRs were amplified over about 20 PCR cycles. TCRdb re-called the reads through MiXCR, storing one row per CDR3 protein. In the table there are roughly 52,000 distinct CDR3 sequences, around a third of which are singletons. The specimen was PBMCs, collected after low-dose radiotherapy plus immunotherapy. These receptors all stem from a male donor with rectosigmoid adenocarcinoma.

This clonotype was observed many times. The chain is built from TRBV28 and TRBJ1-2, with TRBD1 identical over 7 bases. Unmatched junction bases numbered 6, after V lost 4 bases and J lost 4 bases. Germline loops: CDR1 MDHEN, CDR2 SYDVKM. The CDR3 is 14 amino acids. As DNA, the CDR3 is TGTGCCAGCAGTTCAACGGACAGGATCTATGGCTACACCTTC. Its translation is CASSSTDRIYGYTF.

There are many counts of this clonotype. The chain employs TRBV12-3 or TRBV12-4 and TRBJ1-5, with TRBD1 as a possible D gene (6 bases). Trimming removed 7 bases from V and 2 bases from J, with 15 bases in between. This CDR3 contains 15 residues. The CDR3 region has the DNA TGTGCCAGCACCGTAGGGGGGGGAGGCAATCAGCCCCAGCATTTT. Encoded protein: CASTVGGGGNQPQHF.

This clonotype was detected ten times or more. V and J are TRBV7-9 and TRBJ2-5; 7 positions match TRBD1. The CDR3 covers 15 residues. The germline CDR1 and CDR2 sequences are SEHNR and FQNEAQ (reference sequence). V trimming: 7 bases; J trimming: 1 base; junction bases outside the gene matches: 9. The DNA of the CDR3 is TGTGCCAGCAAGAAGGGGGCCGTCCCCCAAGAGACCCAGTACTTC. Translated, it gives CASKKGAVPQETQYF.

This clonotype was seen at least ten times. The chain has TRBV7-3 and TRBJ2-1; TRBD1 matches 9 bases. The CDR3 loop spans 16 amino acids. Germline lookup yields CDR1 SGHTA and CDR2 FQGTGA. J lost 7 bases, V lost 1 base, and 8 bases had no gene match. CDR3 bases: TGTGCCAGCAGCTTAAGGCCGGGACAGGGAAGGAATGAGCAGTTCTTC. Its translation is CASSLRPGQGRNEQFF.

This clonotype was seen repeatedly, ten times or more. The gene calls are TRBV7-7 and TRBJ2-3, with D uncertain. The CDR3 has 14 residues. Per the germline V gene, CDR1 is SSHAT and CDR2 is FNYEAQ (reference sequence). Trimming pared 5 bases from V and 7 bases from J, leaving 16 bases between. The CDR3 sequence is CASSTGSIGNTQYF. The CDR3 coding sequence is TGTGCCAGCAGCACGGGTAGCATCGGCAATACGCAGTATTTT.